Below, one TCR beta chain is given with its context. This entry belongs to a study of blood T cell repertoires in COVID-19. The wider study: The United States, Italy and Spain were the sources of the acute and convalescent COVID-19 samples. In each case, the material was cDNA or gDNA derived from T cells, B-cell-depleted T cells, or PBMCs.

The data were produced by immunoSEQ multiplex PCR, yet TCRdb's version contains in-frame clones alone and is incomplete. The sample contains fewer than 100,000 clones, roughly nine tenths of which appear only once. V gave up 4 bases and J gave up 4 bases; unmatched junction bases: 3. Germline loops: CDR1 SGHDT, CDR2 YYEEEE. The CDR3 is 14 amino acids. This receptor was taken from a man older than 75 in a cohort sampled during active COVID-19. Sequencing input: peripheral blood. The chain uses TRBV5-6 and TRBJ2-5, with TRBD2 identical over 11 bases. Written as DNA, the CDR3 is TGTGCCAGCAGCCTAGCGGGGGGTGGAGAGACCCAGTACTTC. This translates into CASSLAGGGETQYF. Full variable domain (outside the CDR3, taken from reference TRBV5-6 and TRBJ2-5): DAGVTQSPTHLIKTRGQQVTLRCSPKSGHDTVSWYQQALGQGPQFIFQYYEEEERQRGNFPDRFSGHQFPNYSSELNVNALLLGDSALYLCASSLAGGGETQYFGPGTRLLVL.